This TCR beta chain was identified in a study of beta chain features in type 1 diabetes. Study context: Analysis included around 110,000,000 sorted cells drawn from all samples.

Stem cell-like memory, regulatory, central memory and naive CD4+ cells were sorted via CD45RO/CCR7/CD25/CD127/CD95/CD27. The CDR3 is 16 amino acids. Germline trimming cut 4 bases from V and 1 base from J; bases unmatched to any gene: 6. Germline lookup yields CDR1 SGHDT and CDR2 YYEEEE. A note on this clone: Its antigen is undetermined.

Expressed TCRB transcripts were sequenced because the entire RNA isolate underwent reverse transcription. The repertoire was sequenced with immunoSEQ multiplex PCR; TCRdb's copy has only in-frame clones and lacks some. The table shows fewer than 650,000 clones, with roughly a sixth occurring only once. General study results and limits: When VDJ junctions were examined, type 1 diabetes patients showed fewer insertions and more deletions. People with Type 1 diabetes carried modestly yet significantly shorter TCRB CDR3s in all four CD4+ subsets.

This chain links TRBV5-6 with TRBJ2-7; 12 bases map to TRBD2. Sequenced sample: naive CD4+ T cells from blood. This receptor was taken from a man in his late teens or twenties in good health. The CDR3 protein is CASSPLTSGSSYEQYF. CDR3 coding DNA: TGTGCCAGCAGCCCCCTGACTAGCGGGAGTTCCTACGAGCAGTACTTC.